This entry lists 20 T cell receptor beta chains sequenced from one sample in a study of T cell repertoires in cytomegalovirus infection. Using its own MiXCR run on the reads, TCRdb lists one record per CDR3 protein. The sample holds approximately 1,000,000 distinct CDR3 sequences; around 32% are singletons and the top ten take over 10%. These receptors have no known antigen. This material consisted of cultured CD8+ T cells from PBMCs, taken from culture after CMV antigen stimulation. The receptors were gathered from a human donor in good health (CMV status not recorded). Some clones in this sample may be carry-over from other donors' samples.

The V call is TRBV13, the J call TRBJ1-4, with 7 bases fitting TRBD1. Germline CDR1 is PRHDT and CDR2 is FYEKMQ (reference sequence). This CDR3 has 14 residues. Trimming at V came to 5 bases and at J to 4 bases, leaving 4 bases not matched to a gene. Here the CDR3 reads CASSPGQYNEKLFF. The CDR3 region has the DNA TGTGCCAGCAGCCCGGGACAGTATAATGAAAAACTGTTTTTT.

This clonotype has only one observation. CDR3 bases: TGCGCCAGCAGCCCTACCCCCCACACTGAAGCTTTCTTT. Its protein product is CASSPTPHTEAFF. The gene calls are TRBV4-1 and TRBJ1-1; D ambiguous. CDR1 MGHRA and CDR2 YSYEKL come from the germline V gene. This CDR3 spans 13 amino acids. The V and J ends lost 4 bases and 3 bases respectively, with 9 bases between them.

The V and J genes are TRBV12-3 or TRBV12-4 and TRBJ1-2; perhaps TRBD1 as D (5 bases). The CDR3 has 15 residues. V lost 4 bases and J 2 bases, leaving 14 bases between the germline ends. CDR3 residues: CASSSEGTANYGYTF. The CDR3 region has the DNA TGTGCCAGCAGTTCAGAGGGGACCGCAAACTATGGCTACACCTTC.

The gene calls are TRBV27 and TRBJ2-7; D is ambiguous. V lost 5 bases, J lost 6 bases, and 8 bases lay in between. The CDR3 spans 11 residues. Germline V CDR1 and CDR2: MNHEY, SMNVEV (reference sequence). In nucleotides, the CDR3 is TGTGCCAGCAGTGACGCCATCGAGCAGTACTTC. Translated, it gives CASSDAIEQYF.

This clonotype was detected a few times. V usage is TRBV10-3 and J usage is TRBJ2-3; tentative D call: TRBD1 (6 bases). The CDR3 contains 15 residues. V was clipped by 5 bases and J by 2 bases, with 14 bases between them. From germline, CDR1 is ENHRY and CDR2 SYGVKD. The CDR3 region is CAISWDTHPTDTQYF. As DNA, the CDR3 is TGTGCCATCAGTTGGGACACCCACCCCACAGATACGCAGTATTTT.

This clonotype was counted a few times. The chain recombines TRBV7-9 with TRBJ2-7, with 11 bases lining up with TRBD1. This CDR3 spans 15 amino acids. CDR1 and CDR2 (germline): SEHNR, FQNEAQ (reference sequence). The V and J ends lost 5 bases and 7 bases, in that order; junction bases with no gene match: 10. The CDR3 loop reads CASSPDRGQVWEQYV. In nucleotides, the CDR3 is TGTGCCAGCAGCCCGGACAGGGGGCAGGTTTGGGAGCAGTACGTC.

Regarding this clonotype: A much larger clone lies one base from this, so it may be a read error. The conserved final phenylalanine or tryptophan is absent from the CDR3, which likely points to a read error. The rearrangement links TRBV5-5 to TRBJ1-2; unclear D gene. The CDR3 is made up of 14 amino acids. Germline V lookup: CDR1 SGHKS, CDR2 YYEKEE (reference sequence). Deletions cut 3 bases from V and 8 bases from J, with 17 bases between. This CDR3 is CASSWPGDYGGYTS. The DNA of the CDR3 is TGTGCCAGCAGCTGGCCAGGAGACTATGGGGGCTACACCTCC.

On this clonotype itself: Mismatch with germline at one junction end may stem from a read error. This chain connects TRBV6-5 to TRBJ2-2; perhaps TRBD2 as D (5 bases). CDR3 length: 14 residues. Germline V gene lookup returns CDR1 MNHEY and CDR2 SVGAGI. The CDR3 bases are TGTGCCAGCAGTTCGCCTTGGAGTCCCGGGAAGCTGTTTTTT. Its protein product is CASSSPWSPGKLFF.

A remark on this clonotype: Mismatch with germline at one junction end may stem from a read error. The V and J genes are TRBV5-3 and TRBJ2-7; D not resolved. TRBV5-3 is an open reading frame, and its role is uncertain. The CDR3 has 13 residues. The CDR3 loop reads CASSLKGSEEQYF. Here the CDR3 DNA reads TGTGCCAGCAGCTTGAAGGGATCCGAAGAGCAGTACTTC.

V is TRBV7-2 and J is TRBJ1-2; TRBD1 aligns across 9 bases. This CDR3 has 11 amino acids. Germline values: CDR1 SGHTA, CDR2 FQGNSA. V lost 11 bases and J lost 7; bases outside the gene matches: 5. CDR3 residues: CAATGGFGYTF. The CDR3 DNA reads TGTGCCGCGACAGGGGGTTTTGGCTACACCTTC.

The chain has TRBV19 and TRBJ1-5; D remains ambiguous. This CDR3 is built from 12 residues. V was pared by 4 bases and J by 5 bases, with 6 bases between. Germline loops: CDR1 LNHDA, CDR2 SQIVND (reference sequence). CDR3 region: CASSNSDQPQHF. The CDR3 DNA sequence: TGTGCCAGTAGTAACAGCGATCAGCCCCAGCATTTT.

There are a few counts of this clonotype. V is TRBV19 and J is TRBJ1-1; no definite D call. Trimming cost V 5 bases and J 0 bases, with 10 bases left between them. The length of the CDR3 is 14 residues. Germline lookup yields CDR1 LNHDA and CDR2 SQIVND (reference sequence). The CDR3 protein is CASSVAILNTEAFF. CDR3 coding DNA: TGTGCCAGTAGTGTCGCTATTCTGAACACTGAAGCTTTCTTT. Complete variable domain (other parts from reference TRBV19 and TRBJ1-1): DGGITQSPKYLFRKEGQNVTLSCEQNLNHDAMYWYRQDPGQGLRLIYYSQIVNDFQKGDIAEGYSVSREKKESFPLTVTSAQKNPTAFYLCASSVAILNTEAFFGQGTRLTVV.

To note about this clonotype: An end of the junction differs from the germline gene, which may be a read error. The J gene is TRBJ2-1, the V gene TRBV6-6; 9 nucleotides line up with TRBD2. The CDR3 covers 16 residues. Germline-derived CDR1 and CDR2 are MNHNY and SVGAGI (reference sequence). The CDR3 region is CASSYRAGGFYNGQFF. CDR3 DNA sequence: TGTGCCAGCAGTTACAGAGCGGGGGGATTCTACAATGGGCAGTTCTTC.

This chain connects TRBV10-3 to TRBJ1-2; 7 bases match TRBD1. Germline assignment: CDR1 ENHRY and CDR2 SYGVKD. This CDR3 has 15 residues. V dropped 7 bases and J dropped 1; count of bases not matched to a gene: 9. The CDR3 nucleotides read TGTGCCATCAAAGGGACAGCCTTCGATAACTATGGCTACACCTTC. Protein: CAIKGTAFDNYGYTF.

In its sample, this clonotype was seen many times. The V call is TRBV18, the J call TRBJ1-5; TRBD1 is a possible D gene (6 bases). The CDR3 is 17 residues long. Germline V CDR1 and CDR2: KGHSH, LQKENI. V was pared by 2 bases and J by 1 base, with 15 bases between. For the CDR3, the DNA is TGTGCCAGCTCACCAAGCCCGTCAGGGGCCAGCAATCAGCCCCAGCATTTT. Its translation: CASSPSPSGASNQPQHF.

V usage is TRBV20-1 and J usage is TRBJ2-4; 7 bases are shared with TRBD1. Germline CDR1 reads DFQATT; CDR2 reads SNEGSKA (reference sequence). After removal of 1 base from V and 1 base from J, the junction contained 4 bases not matched to a gene. The CDR3 totals 15 residues. CDR3 residues: CSARVVQGAKNIQYF. The CDR3 DNA reads as TGCAGTGCTAGAGTGGTACAGGGGGCCAAAAACATTCAGTACTTC.

This clonotype came up a few times. This sequence joins TRBV27 and TRBJ2-1, with 8 bases matching TRBD2. The V gene's germline CDR1 is MNHEY and CDR2 SMNVEV (reference sequence). The CDR3 consists of 16 residues. J lost 3 bases, V lost 5 bases, and 9 bases had no gene match. The DNA for the CDR3 is TGTGCCAGCAGTCTAACTGGCGGGGGGATCTACAATGAGCAGTTCTTC. It is translated as CASSLTGGGIYNEQFF.

The chain is built from TRBV28 and TRBJ2-5, with 8 bases aligning to TRBD1. Germline V gene lookup returns CDR1 MDHEN and CDR2 SYDVKM. CDR3 length: 14 residues. The J segment lost 1 base and the V segment lost 4 bases, leaving 2 bases of the junction unmatched. The CDR3 reads CASSSGQGQETQYF. As DNA, the CDR3 is TGTGCCAGCAGTTCTGGACAGGGCCAAGAGACCCAGTACTTC.

This clonotype was counted between two and nine times. The chain joins TRBV12-3 or TRBV12-4 to TRBJ1-1; perhaps TRBD1 as D (6 bases). The CDR3 loop spans 16 amino acids. With 2 bases removed from V and 0 bases from J, the gap between germline ends came to 13 bases. The CDR3 DNA follows: TGTGCCAGCAGTTTAATGGGGGGGGCGCTGAACACTGAAGCTTTCTTT. Its translation is CASSLMGGALNTEAFF.

This clonotype was detected only a few times. The gene calls are TRBV5-4 and TRBJ2-1, with TRBD1 identical over 7 bases. V gave up 4 bases and J gave up 8 bases; unmatched junction bases: 12. Per the germline V gene, CDR1 is SGHNT and CDR2 is YYREEE (reference sequence). The CDR3 consists of 15 residues. DNA for the CDR3: TGTGCCAGCAGCCCGACAGGGAATAAATACGATGAGCAGTTCTTC. It specifies CASSPTGNKYDEQFF.